This is a list of T cell receptor beta chains from one sample in a study of preoperative IRX-2 immunotherapy in early breast cancer. The data were produced by immunoSEQ multiplex PCR, yet TCRdb's version contains in-frame clones alone and is incomplete. The table shows over 60,000 clones, with approximately 95% occurring only once. The sample was collected from a patient treated with IRX-2 immunotherapy. The receptors come from a human donor with breast cancer. The CDR3 runs from the conserved cysteine through the conserved F or W. A D gene is named only where the DNA matches it firmly. The size field is filled for only some rows; it gives once, few, many or a size class.

D gene: TRBD2; clone size: .; V gene: TRBV7-9; J gene: TRBJ2-5; CDR3 protein: CASSLASGGAETQYF; CDR3 DNA: TGTGCCAGCAGCTTAGCTAGCGGGGGGGCCGAGACCCAGTACTTC
D gene: .; clone size: .; V gene: TRBV6-4; J gene: TRBJ1-5; CDR3 protein: CASSDFSGNHQPQHF; CDR3 DNA: TGTGCCAGCAGTGACTTTTCGGGGAATCATCAGCCCCAGCATTTT
D gene: .; clone size: .; V gene: TRBV19; J gene: TRBJ1-2; CDR3 protein: CASSTYSGETGYTF; CDR3 DNA: TGTGCCAGTAGTACGTATTCGGGGGAGACGGGCTACACCTTC
D gene: TRBD1; clone size: once; V gene: TRBV27; J gene: TRBJ2-7; CDR3 protein: CASSFRGTGDYEQYF; CDR3 DNA: TGTGCCAGCAGTTTCCGGGGGACAGGGGACTACGAGCAGTACTTC
D gene: .; clone size: .; V gene: TRBV18; J gene: TRBJ2-5; CDR3 protein: CASTTHRQETQYF; CDR3 DNA: TGTGCCAGCACGACACATCGACAAGAGACCCAGTACTTC
D gene: TRBD2; clone size: .; V gene: TRBV6-6; J gene: TRBJ2-3; CDR3 protein: CASSPAGAKTDTQYF; CDR3 DNA: TGTGCCAGCAGCCCAGCGGGGGCGAAGACAGATACGCAGTATTTT
D gene: .; clone size: .; V gene: TRBV6-1; J gene: TRBJ1-2; CDR3 protein: CASRRLLRDGYTF; CDR3 DNA: TGTGCCAGCAGGAGACTCCTACGCGATGGCTACACCTTC
D gene: .; clone size: .; V gene: TRBV6-1; J gene: TRBJ2-7; CDR3 protein: CASSGPPGWLSSYEQYF; CDR3 DNA: TGTGCCAGCAGTGGACCCCCAGGGTGGTTAAGCTCCTACGAGCAGTACTTC
D gene: .; clone size: .; V gene: TRBV11-3; J gene: TRBJ2-1; CDR3 protein: CASSLDYGSYNEQFF; CDR3 DNA: TGTGCCAGCAGCTTGGACTATGGCTCCTACAATGAGCAGTTCTTC
D gene: .; clone size: .; V gene: TRBV4-1; J gene: TRBJ2-7; CDR3 protein: CASSQEERDEQYF; CDR3 DNA: TGCGCCAGCAGCCAAGAGGAACGGGACGAGCAGTACTTC
D gene: .; clone size: once; V gene: TRBV2; J gene: TRBJ1-6; CDR3 protein: CASSDVNSPLHF; CDR3 DNA: TGTGCCAGCAGTGACGTGAATTCACCCCTCCACTTT
D gene: TRBD1; clone size: .; V gene: TRBV6-5; J gene: TRBJ1-2; CDR3 protein: CASTSGVQGADGYTF; CDR3 DNA: TGTGCCAGCACTTCGGGGGTACAGGGGGCGGATGGCTACACCTTC
D gene: .; clone size: .; V gene: TRBV15; J gene: TRBJ2-3; CDR3 protein: CATSPARSSTDTQYF; CDR3 DNA: TGTGCCACCAGCCCCGCGCGGTCTAGCACAGATACGCAGTATTTT
D gene: TRBD2; clone size: .; V gene: TRBV2; J gene: TRBJ2-1; CDR3 protein: CASSEPGLAGTYNEQFF; CDR3 DNA: TGTGCCAGCAGTGAACCCGGACTAGCGGGCACCTACAATGAGCAGTTCTTC
D gene: .; clone size: once; V gene: TRBV30; J gene: TRBJ1-3; CDR3 protein: CALDIGNTIYF; CDR3 DNA: TGTGCCTTAGATATTGGAAACACCATATATTTT
D gene: TRBD1; clone size: .; V gene: TRBV28; J gene: TRBJ2-7; CDR3 protein: CASRGLDRGRLSPYYEQYF; CDR3 DNA: TGTGCCAGCAGGGGCTTGGACAGGGGGCGTCTGAGCCCCTACTACGAGCAGTACTTC
D gene: TRBD1; clone size: .; V gene: TRBV15; J gene: TRBJ1-2; CDR3 protein: CATSSVDRATGYTF; CDR3 DNA: TGTGCCACCAGCAGCGTTGACAGGGCCACGGGCTACACCTTC
D gene: .; clone size: .; V gene: TRBV7-2; J gene: TRBJ2-3; CDR3 protein: CASRRGQRATDTQYF; CDR3 DNA: TGTGCCAGCAGGAGAGGACAGAGGGCAACAGATACGCAGTATTTT
D gene: .; clone size: once; V gene: TRBV5-3; J gene: TRBJ2-7; CDR3 protein: CARSLEAWPICGLCEQYF; CDR3 DNA: TGTGCCAGAAGCTTGGAGGCCTGGCCTATATGTGGACTCTGCGAGCAGTACTTC
D gene: TRBD2; clone size: .; V gene: TRBV5-1; J gene: TRBJ2-3; CDR3 protein: CASSLETSAYTQYF; CDR3 DNA: TGCGCCAGCAGCTTGGAGACTAGCGCGTATACGCAGTATTTT
D gene: TRBD2; clone size: .; V gene: TRBV11-2; J gene: TRBJ2-2; CDR3 protein: CASSPTSGDTGELFF; CDR3 DNA: TGTGCCAGCAGTCCTACTAGCGGGGACACCGGGGAGCTGTTTTTT
D gene: .; clone size: .; V gene: TRBV27; J gene: TRBJ1-2; CDR3 protein: CASSSDSGGYTF; CDR3 DNA: TGTGCCAGCAGTTCCGACAGTGGCGGCTACACCTTC
D gene: .; clone size: .; V gene: TRBV19; J gene: TRBJ2-3; CDR3 protein: CASSPGTRDTQYF; CDR3 DNA: TGTGCCAGTAGTCCCGGGACCAGAGATACGCAGTATTTT
D gene: TRBD2; clone size: once; V gene: TRBV5-1; J gene: TRBJ2-1; CDR3 protein: CASSLEAGLARNEQFF; CDR3 DNA: TGCGCCAGCAGCTTGGAGGCGGGACTAGCGAGGAATGAGCAGTTCTTC
D gene: .; clone size: once; V gene: TRBV5-1; J gene: TRBJ2-3; CDR3 protein: CASSLAVTSTDTQYF; CDR3 DNA: TGCGCCAGCAGCTTGGCCGTAACTAGCACAGATACGCAGTATTTT
D gene: TRBD1; clone size: .; V gene: TRBV5-4; J gene: TRBJ1-1; CDR3 protein: CASSLKIGTGGSNTEAFF; CDR3 DNA: TGTGCCAGCAGCTTGAAAATAGGGACAGGGGGCAGCAACACTGAAGCTTTCTTT
D gene: .; clone size: .; V gene: TRBV28; J gene: TRBJ1-2; CDR3 protein: CASSLELNPLNGYTF; CDR3 DNA: TGTGCCAGCAGTTTGGAGTTAAACCCCTTAAATGGCTACACCTTC
D gene: .; clone size: .; V gene: TRBV18; J gene: TRBJ2-1; CDR3 protein: CASSRVGSSYNEQFF; CDR3 DNA: TGTGCCAGCTCACGGGTTGGCAGCTCCTACAATGAGCAGTTCTTC
D gene: .; clone size: .; V gene: TRBV4-1; J gene: TRBJ2-4; CDR3 protein: CASSPLGLAKNIQYF; CDR3 DNA: TGCGCCAGCAGCCCCTTGGGTCTAGCCAAAAACATTCAGTACTTC
D gene: TRBD1; clone size: .; V gene: TRBV4-1; J gene: TRBJ1-6; CDR3 protein: CASSLAGQGSGIGSPLHF; CDR3 DNA: TGCGCCAGCAGCCTGGCGGGACAGGGCTCAGGAATAGGGTCACCCCTCCACTTT
D gene: .; clone size: .; V gene: TRBV28; J gene: TRBJ1-4; CDR3 protein: CASSSPGIEKLFF; CDR3 DNA: TGTGCCAGCAGTTCCCCGGGAATAGAAAAACTGTTTTTT
D gene: .; clone size: .; V gene: TRBV6-5; J gene: TRBJ2-7; CDR3 protein: CASSFVGRGVEQYF; CDR3 DNA: TGTGCCAGCAGTTTCGTCGGACGGGGCGTGGAGCAGTACTTC
D gene: .; clone size: .; V gene: TRBV19; J gene: TRBJ2-7; CDR3 protein: CASSIVTRRYEQYF; CDR3 DNA: TGTGCCAGTAGTATAGTAACACGCCGCTACGAGCAGTACTTC
D gene: .; clone size: .; V gene: TRBV7-2; J gene: TRBJ2-2; CDR3 protein: CASSTRQTGELFF; CDR3 DNA: TGTGCCAGCAGCACCCGGCAGACCGGGGAGCTGTTTTTT
D gene: .; clone size: .; V gene: TRBV29-1; J gene: TRBJ1-1; CDR3 protein: CSVEAVSGYTEAFF; CDR3 DNA: TGCAGCGTTGAAGCAGTATCGGGATACACTGAAGCTTTCTTT
D gene: .; clone size: .; V gene: TRBV19; J gene: TRBJ2-5; CDR3 protein: CASSQDWQETQYF; CDR3 DNA: TGTGCCAGTAGTCAAGACTGGCAAGAGACCCAGTACTTC
D gene: .; clone size: .; V gene: TRBV6-1; J gene: TRBJ2-7; CDR3 protein: CASSRQFDEQYF; CDR3 DNA: TGTGCCAGCTCCAGGCAATTCGACGAGCAGTACTTC
D gene: .; clone size: once; V gene: TRBV6-6; J gene: TRBJ1-1; CDR3 protein: CASSYGGYEAFF; CDR3 DNA: TGTGCCAGCAGTTACGGGGGCTATGAAGCTTTCTTT
D gene: .; clone size: .; V gene: TRBV5-5; J gene: TRBJ2-5; CDR3 protein: CASSIIRHSQETQYF; CDR3 DNA: TGTGCCAGCAGCATAATTCGACATAGCCAAGAGACCCAGTACTTC
D gene: .; clone size: .; V gene: TRBV2; J gene: TRBJ2-7; CDR3 protein: CASSEAFRAYEQYF; CDR3 DNA: TGTGCCAGCAGTGAGGCCTTTCGGGCATACGAGCAGTACTTC
D gene: TRBD1; clone size: few; V gene: TRBV2; J gene: TRBJ1-2; CDR3 protein: CASSEWRQGAYNYGYTF; CDR3 DNA: TGTGCCAGCAGTGAATGGAGACAGGGGGCTTATAACTATGGCTACACCTTC
D gene: .; clone size: .; V gene: TRBV2; J gene: TRBJ2-7; CDR3 protein: CASSEDSTSSYEQYF; CDR3 DNA: TGTGCCAGCAGCGAGGACAGCACCTCTTCCTACGAGCAGTACTTC